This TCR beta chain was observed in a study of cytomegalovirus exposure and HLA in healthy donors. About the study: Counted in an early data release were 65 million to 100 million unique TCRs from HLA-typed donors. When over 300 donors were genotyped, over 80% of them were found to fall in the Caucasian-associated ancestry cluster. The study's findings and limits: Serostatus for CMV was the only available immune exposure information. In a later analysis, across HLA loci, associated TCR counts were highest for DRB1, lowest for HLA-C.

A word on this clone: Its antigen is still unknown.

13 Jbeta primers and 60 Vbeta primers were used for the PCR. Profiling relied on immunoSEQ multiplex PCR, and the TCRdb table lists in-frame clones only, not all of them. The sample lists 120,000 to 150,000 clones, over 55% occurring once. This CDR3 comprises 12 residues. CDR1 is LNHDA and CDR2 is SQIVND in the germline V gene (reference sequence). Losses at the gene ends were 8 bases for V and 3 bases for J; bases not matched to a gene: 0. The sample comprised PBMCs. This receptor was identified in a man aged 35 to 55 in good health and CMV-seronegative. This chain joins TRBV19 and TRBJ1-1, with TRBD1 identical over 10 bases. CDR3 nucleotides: TGTGCCAGTGGGACAGGGGACACTGAAGCTTTCTTT. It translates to CASGTGDTEAFF.